This passage covers 8 T cell receptor beta chains from one sample sequenced in a study of T cells in Graves' hyperthyroidism and ophthalmopathy. RNA transcripts provided the source from which TCR beta CDR3 regions were amplified. With the HTBI primer set, the TCR CDR3 went through a first round of RT-PCR. TCRdb fed the multiplex PCR reads into MiXCR, producing one record per CDR3 protein. This repertoire shows about 640,000 distinct CDR3 sequences, roughly 15% found once; its top ten account for 9.5% to 15%. Sequenced sample: blood. These receptors came from a woman aged 45-60 years with Graves' ophthalmopathy.

This clonotype was detected ten times or more. This sequence joins TRBV18 and TRBJ1-5; D unclear. Trimming removed 3 bases at V and 5 bases at J, with 17 bases between. Per germline, CDR1 KGHSH and CDR2 LQKENI. The CDR3 has 16 amino acids. The CDR3 protein is CASSPSIGNTHQPQHF. CDR3 nucleotide sequence: TGTGCCAGCTCACCGTCGATAGGCAATACCCATCAGCCCCAGCATTTT.

The CDR3 nucleotides read TGTGCCAGCAGTTATACCCCTGGGGGGACTGAAGCTTTCTTT. Protein: CASSYTPGGTEAFF. The V call is TRBV6-2 or TRBV6-3, the J call TRBJ1-1; perhaps TRBD1 as D (5 bases). The CDR3 is 14 amino acids. Trimming removed 3 bases at V and 5 bases at J, with 13 bases between. The germline CDR1 and CDR2 sequences are MNHEY and SVGEGT.

The chain uses TRBV27 and TRBJ2-5, with D possibly matching TRBD1 (5 bases). V was cut by 6 bases and J by 0 bases, with 17 bases left in between. From germline, CDR1 is MNHEY and CDR2 SMNVEV (reference sequence). The CDR3 totals 16 residues. CDR3 residues: CASRTMGRTNQETQYF. CDR3 sequence (DNA): TGTGCCAGCAGGACGATGGGGCGAACAAACCAAGAGACCCAGTACTTC.

The chain employs TRBV29-1 and TRBJ1-2; D may be TRBD1 (5 bases). CDR3 size: 13 residues. Trimming pared 4 bases from V and 0 bases from J, leaving 9 bases between. Germline lookup yields CDR1 SQVTM and CDR2 ANQGSEA. CDR3 in amino acids: CSVGQIANYGYTF. The CDR3, as DNA: TGCAGCGTTGGACAGATAGCTAACTATGGCTACACCTTC.

This clonotype has at least ten counts. The CDR3 coding sequence is TGTGCCAGCAGAGGACTAGCGGACGGGGAGCTGTTTTTT. It codes for CASRGLADGELFF. The chain links TRBV6-1 to TRBJ2-2; 10 bases agree with TRBD2. This CDR3 is built from 13 residues. The ends lost 6 bases at V and 7 bases at J; junction bases unmatched: 2. From germline, CDR1 is MNHNS and CDR2 SASEGT.

This clonotype was recorded many times. The chain is built from TRBV12-3 or TRBV12-4 and TRBJ2-1; 8 bases are a match to TRBD2. The CDR3 runs 14 residues. Trimming cost V 7 bases and J 3 bases; bases outside gene matches: 5. The CDR3 DNA is TGTGCCAGCAAAATGACTAGCGACTACAATGAGCAGTTCTTC. Its protein is CASKMTSDYNEQFF.

To note about this clonotype: A read error may explain this, as a much larger clone is one base away. The chain recombines TRBV3-1 with TRBJ2-1, with TRBD2 matching over 12 bases. Germline V lookup: CDR1 LGHDT, CDR2 YNNKEL (reference sequence). The CDR3 covers 15 residues. CDR3 in DNA: TGTACCAGCAGCCCACTAGCGGGGGGCGGGAATGAGCAGTTCTTC. Amino acids: CTSSPLAGGGNEQFF.

This clonotype was recorded many times. V is TRBV3-1 and J is TRBJ2-5, with 8 bases lining up with TRBD2. The germline gives CDR1 LGHDT, CDR2 YNNKEL (reference sequence). The trim removed 3 bases at V and 4 bases at J, leaving 1 base unmatched. This CDR3 is 13 amino acids long. CDR3 sequence reads: CASSQREAETQYF. In DNA, the CDR3 is TGTGCCAGCAGCCAGCGGGAGGCAGAGACCCAGTACTTC.